Sequencing of this TCR beta chain was carried out in a study of STAT3 mutations in large granular lymphocyte leukemia. General observations from the study: At least one immunodominant TCR beta clonotype appeared in every T-cell large granular lymphocyte leukemia patient.

The table came from immunoSEQ multiplex PCR; TCRdb's copy has only in-frame clones and leaves some out. The table has nearly 25,000 clones, about 94% seen once; the top ten hold about 6.8%. The CDR3 is made up of 12 amino acids. V was shortened by 3 bases and J by 8 bases, with 8 bases between the two germline ends. Germline assignment: CDR1 KGHSH and CDR2 LQKENI. As regards this clone: What it binds is not known.

The J gene is TRBJ2-4, the V gene TRBV18; D gene uncertain. This receptor was obtained from a man aged 35 to 55 with T-cell large granular lymphocyte leukemia. Some clones in this sample may be carry-over from other donors' samples. The sequenced sample consisted of peripheral blood mononuclear cells. The CDR3 nucleotides read TGTGCCAGCTCACCCGACGGTTACATTCAGTACTTC. Translating it yields CASSPDGYIQYF.